Listed here are 13 T cell receptor beta chains from one sample, sequenced in a study of T cells in Graves' hyperthyroidism and ophthalmopathy. RNA transcripts were the template for amplifying TCR beta CDR3 regions. The HTBI set primed first-round TCR CDR3 RT-PCR. MiXCR, run by TCRdb on the multiplex PCR reads, gives a single entry per CDR3 protein. The sample has approximately 560,000 distinct CDR3 sequences, around 16% seen once. The material sequenced was blood. These receptors came from a woman in her thirties with Graves' hyperthyroidism.

The chain employs TRBV11-2 and TRBJ2-5; D is perhaps TRBD1 or TRBD2 (5 bases each). Deletions cut 5 bases from V and 3 bases from J, with 16 bases between. Germline V gene sequence: CDR1 SGHAT, CDR2 FQNNGV. The CDR3 totals 15 residues. CDR3 loop: CASSLIWGTEETQYF. CDR3 bases: TGTGCCAGCAGCCTAATATGGGGGACGGAAGAGACCCAGTACTTC.

The chain's CDR3 is CASSIGLAGVDEQFF. The CDR3 bases are TGTGCCAGTAGTATTGGACTAGCGGGAGTGGATGAGCAGTTCTTC. This sequence joins TRBV19 and TRBJ2-1, with 13 bases identical to TRBD2. The trim removed 3 bases at V and 8 bases at J, leaving 4 bases unmatched. The CDR3 covers 15 residues. Germline V gives CDR1 LNHDA, CDR2 SQIVND (reference sequence).

The chain couples TRBV6-1 to TRBJ1-1, with D tentatively TRBD1 (5 bases). In germline, CDR1 is MNHNS, CDR2 SASEGT. The CDR3 is 13 amino acids. V was clipped by 5 bases and J by 6 bases, with 13 bases between them. The CDR3 here is CASSPGLGAEAFF. The CDR3 DNA reads TGTGCCAGCAGTCCCGGACTGGGGGCTGAAGCTTTCTTT.

This clonotype is a singleton in its sample. The chain carries TRBV12-3 or TRBV12-4 and TRBJ2-2, with D tentatively TRBD2 (5 bases). The germline V and J ends were trimmed by 2 bases and 4 bases, with 8 bases remaining between them. The CDR3 runs 14 residues. CDR3 sequence (DNA): TGTGCCAGCAGTTTATATGAGGGCACCGGGGAGCTGTTTTTT. It encodes CASSLYEGTGELFF.

This clonotype was counted only a few times. V gene TRBV6-1 combines with J gene TRBJ2-2; 11 positions agree with TRBD1. The CDR3 covers 20 residues. V gave up 5 bases and J gave up 1 base; unmatched junction bases: 15. Germline assignment: CDR1 MNHNS and CDR2 SASEGT. The DNA of the CDR3 is TGTGCCAGCAGTCCACTAACTTCACTCGGGACAGGGGGGAACACCGGGGAGCTGTTTTTT. The encoded protein is CASSPLTSLGTGGNTGELFF.

This clonotype has a count of ten or more. The DNA for the CDR3 is TGTGCCTGGGACAGGGCTGGAAACACCATATATTTT. Amino acids: CAWDRAGNTIYF. This chain uses TRBV30 with TRBJ1-3; 7 bases map to TRBD1. Germline V gene lookup returns CDR1 GTSNPN and CDR2 SVGIG (reference sequence). J gave up 2 bases and V 5 bases, and 0 bases lay outside the gene matches. The CDR3 runs to 12 residues.

This clonotype was seen only once. The chain carries TRBV9 and TRBJ2-2, with TRBD1 matching over 8 bases. Trimming removed 3 bases from V and 4 bases from J; junction bases left unmatched: 8. This CDR3 is built from 16 residues. Germline V lookup: CDR1 SGDLS, CDR2 YYNGEE. CDR3 protein: CASSGDRGVLTGELFF. The CDR3 coding sequence is TGTGCCAGCAGCGGTGACAGGGGAGTTCTCACCGGGGAGCTGTTTTTT.

The chain combines TRBV3-1 with TRBJ2-5; TRBD1 or TRBD2 may be the D gene (5 bases each). The CDR3 loop spans 15 amino acids. The ends were cut back, 1 base at V and 1 base at J, with 10 bases in the middle. In germline, CDR1 is LGHDT, CDR2 YNNKEL (reference sequence). CDR3 sequence (DNA): TGTGCCAGCAGCCAAGGTCCTGGGACCCAAGAGACCCAGTACTTC. Its translation is CASSQGPGTQETQYF.

This clonotype was seen ten or more times. CDR3 loop: CASSFHDVTSAYEQYF. CDR3 in DNA: TGTGCCAGCAGCTTCCATGATGTGACTAGCGCCTACGAGCAGTACTTC. The chain combines TRBV7-6 with TRBJ2-7; 8 nucleotides match TRBD2. J was trimmed by 2 bases and V by 3 bases; bases with no gene match: 9. This CDR3 is built from 16 residues. Germline-derived CDR1 and CDR2 are SGHVS and FNYEAQ.

This clonotype was recorded many times. The chain carries TRBV18 and TRBJ1-4; D unresolved. Germline CDR1 is KGHSH and CDR2 is LQKENI. V lost 2 bases and J 7 bases, leaving 5 bases between the germline ends. The CDR3 is 12 residues long. CDR3 coding DNA: TGTGCCAGCTCACCATCTCTTGAAAAACTGTTTTTT. This encodes CASSPSLEKLFF.

This clonotype was detected many times. The chain has TRBV5-1 and TRBJ2-5; no firm D call. Looked up from germline, CDR1 is SGHRS and CDR2 is YFSETQ. The V end lost 5 bases, the J end lost 4 bases, and 9 bases lay between the germline ends. This CDR3 region has 12 residues. CDR3 sequence (DNA): TGCGCCAGCAGATCTTCGATAGAGACCCAGTACTTC. This encodes CASRSSIETQYF. Looking up the rest from reference TRBV5-1 and TRBJ2-5 gives the full variable domain: KAGVTQTPRYLIKTRGQQVTLSCSPISGHRSVSWYQQTPGQGLQFLFEYFSETQRNKGNFPGRFSGRQFSNSRSEMNVSTLELGDSALYLCASRSSIETQYFGPGTRLLVL.

Points on this clonotype: A clone one base away is much larger, so this may be a read error. CDR3 sequence reads: CASSPRTGGALFSGNTIYF. As DNA, the CDR3 is TGCGCCAGCAGCCCAAGGACAGGGGGTGCCTTATTCTCTGGAAACACCATATATTTT. J is TRBJ1-3 and V is TRBV5-1; 10 bases agree with TRBD1. Trimming removed 4 bases from V and 0 bases from J; junction bases left unmatched: 13. The CDR3 runs to 19 residues. Germline assignment: CDR1 SGHRS and CDR2 YFSETQ.

This clonotype was found many times. The rearrangement joins TRBV20-1 to TRBJ2-5, with TRBD1 matching over 10 bases. The CDR3 spans 14 residues. Losses at the gene ends were 5 bases for V and 4 bases for J; bases not matched to a gene: 7. The germline gives CDR1 DFQATT, CDR2 SNEGSKA (reference sequence). CDR3 coding DNA: TGCAGTGCTGTCGGGGGGACAGGGGCAGAGACCCAGTACTTC. This encodes CSAVGGTGAETQYF.